Shown below are 6 T cell receptor beta chains from a single sample sequenced in a study of long-term antiretroviral therapy in people with HIV (dated by TCRdb to the early 2020s). The immunoSEQ hsTCRB v3.0 assay was used at survey level resolution to sequence the TRB variable region. Not all clones reach the TCRdb copy of this immuneACCESS table, which keeps in-frame sequences only. Checked studies attribute under half of the gap to unresolved V genes and leave the rest unexplained. This sample gives 20,000 to 30,000 clones in total; 86% of them show up just once. 4% to 6% of the sample is taken by the ten largest. The sample consisted of unsorted PBMCs, taken 2.7 years after starting antiretroviral therapy. These receptors came from a middle-aged man with HIV.

The chain carries TRBV5-6 and TRBJ1-2; possible D gene TRBD1, 5 bases. The length of the CDR3 is 12 residues. The V gene lost 3 bases and the J gene lost 7 bases, with 10 bases spanning the gap. Looked up from germline, CDR1 is SGHDT and CDR2 is YYEEEE. CDR3: CASSSPRGGYTF. The CDR3 region has the DNA TGTGCCAGCAGCTCACCAAGGGGTGGCTACACCTTC.

The chain has TRBV2 and TRBJ2-3; 8 bases align to TRBD2. The CDR3 spans 15 residues. J lost 0 bases, V lost 6 bases, and 5 bases had no gene match. Germline CDR1 and CDR2: SNHLY and FYNNEI. CDR3 DNA: TGTGCCAGCAGCGTTACTAGCGGTAGCACAGATACGCAGTATTTT. Its translation: CASSVTSGSTDTQYF.

This chain links TRBV7-9 with TRBJ2-7, with 7 bases identical to TRBD2. This CDR3 region has 13 residues. J lost 3 bases, V lost 5 bases, and 4 bases had no gene match. Per the germline V gene, CDR1 is SEHNR and CDR2 is FQNEAQ (reference sequence). The CDR3 region has the DNA TGTGCCAGCAGCGAACCGGGAGGCTACGAGCAGTACTTC. Translated, it gives CASSEPGGYEQYF. Full variable domain (missing parts from reference TRBV7-9 and TRBJ2-7): DTGVSQNPRHKITKRGQNVTFRCDPISEHNRLYWYRQTLGQGPEFLTYFQNEAQLEKSRLLSDRFSAERPKGSFSTLEIQRTEQGDSAMYLCASSEPGGYEQYFGPGTRLTVT.

V gene TRBV7-9 combines with J gene TRBJ2-5, with 7 bases aligning to TRBD2. Per the germline V gene, CDR1 is SEHNR and CDR2 is FQNEAQ (reference sequence). There are 14 residues in the CDR3. Trimming at V came to 2 bases and at J to 1 base, leaving 1 base not matched to a gene. In DNA form, the CDR3 reads TGTGCCAGCAGCTTAACGGGGGGCCAAGAGACCCAGTACTTC. Its protein is CASSLTGGQETQYF.

This clone was recorded only once. The CDR3 DNA is TGTGCCAGCGTGGCCGAGCGGCGTGCTCTTGGGGCCAACGTCCTGACTTTC. This sequence encodes CASVAERRALGANVLTF. V and J are TRBV2 and TRBJ2-6; D is perhaps TRBD2 (5 bases). The germline gives CDR1 SNHLY, CDR2 FYNNEI. The CDR3 is made up of 17 amino acids. Trimming removed 8 bases at V and 3 bases at J, with 20 bases between.

This clone was seen a single time. V is TRBV4-1 and J is TRBJ2-5, with a possible D match to TRBD1 (6 bases). The CDR3 has 16 residues. V dropped 2 bases and J dropped 5 bases, with 18 bases sitting between them. The germline gives CDR1 MGHRA, CDR2 YSYEKL. The CDR3 nucleotides read TGCGCCAGCAGCCAACAAACAGGGAGTAGTCGCGAGACCCAGTACTTC. It specifies CASSQQTGSSRETQYF.